Listed below are T cell receptor beta chains from one sample, sequenced in a study of cytomegalovirus exposure and HLA in healthy donors. Repertoires were generated with immunoSEQ multiplex PCR, while TCRdb's copy carries only in-frame clones and drops some. The data show 95,000 to 100,000 clones, roughly 74% seen once. The sequenced material came from PBMCs. The receptor set was obtained from a woman in her thirties or forties in good health and CMV-seronegative. Each CDR3 is given with its conserved first and last residue. D genes are given only for firm matches. For some rows the clone size is stated as once, few or many, or as a class when expanded; others skip it.

>few|TRBJ2-3|TRBV6-5|TRBD2
CASSYLAGGPSTQYF
TGTGCCAGCAGTTACCTAGCGGGGGGCCCCTCCACGCAGTATTTT
>-|TRBJ1-5|TRBV4-3|-
CASSQLQGQPQHF
TGCGCCAGCAGCCAACTTCAGGGTCAGCCCCAGCATTTT
>-|TRBJ2-3|TRBV28|TRBD2
CASSPRGVGTDTQYF
TGTGCCAGCAGCCCACGGGGGGTTGGGACAGATACGCAGTATTTT
>few|TRBJ1-1|TRBV19|TRBD1
CASSVSGQGVGAFF
TGTGCCAGTTCGGTTTCGGGACAGGGGGTTGGAGCTTTCTTT
>-|TRBJ2-1|TRBV28|TRBD2
CASSFPGLAAYEQFF
TGTGCCAGCAGTTTCCCCGGGCTAGCGGCATATGAGCAGTTCTTC
>few|TRBJ1-4|TRBV28|-
CASSPDSGGVGEKLFF
TGTGCCAGCAGTCCAGACTCTGGGGGGGTGGGTGAAAAACTGTTTTTT
>-|TRBJ2-3|TRBV18|-
CASSLNGPGDTQYF
TGTGCCAGCTCACTGAATGGTCCGGGGGATACGCAGTATTTT
>few|TRBJ2-5|TRBV7-2|-
CASSLLTGSETQYF
TGTGCCAGCAGCTTATTAACAGGGTCAGAGACCCAGTACTTC
>-|TRBJ2-2|TRBV6-6|-
CASSLWQTNTGELFF
TGTGCCAGCAGTTTGTGGCAAACGAACACCGGGGAGCTGTTTTTT
>-|TRBJ2-7|TRBV30|-
CAWSLDRPYEQYF
TGTGCCTGGAGTTTGGACAGACCCTACGAGCAGTACTTC
>-|TRBJ2-3|TRBV2|-
CASSPQGGGDTQYF
TGTGCCAGCAGCCCCCAGGGGGGCGGAGATACGCAGTATTTT
>few|TRBJ2-7|TRBV6-6|TRBD2
CASRREGSYEQYF
TGTGCCAGCAGGCGGGAGGGCTCCTACGAGCAGTACTTC
>once|TRBJ1-4|TRBV6-6|TRBD1
CASSRTGVPNEKLFF
TGTGCCAGCAGTCGTACAGGGGTACCTAATGAAAAACTGTTTTTT
>-|TRBJ2-1|TRBV27|-
CASSSYALAYNEQFF
TGTGCCAGCAGCTCTTACGCACTAGCCTACAATGAGCAGTTCTTC
>-|TRBJ1-4|TRBV15|-
CATSSTGTSGEKLFF
TGTGCCACCAGCAGCACCGGGACATCCGGTGAAAAACTGTTTTTT
>-|TRBJ2-3|TRBV6-6|-
CASSLIASRDTQYF
TGTGCCAGCAGTTTAATAGCCTCCCGAGATACGCAGTATTTT
>-|TRBJ2-2|TRBV11-3|-
CASSAGQRVGELFF
TGTGCCAGCAGCGCGGGACAGCGGGTCGGGGAGCTGTTTTTT
>-|TRBJ1-2|TRBV6-1|-
CASSEDLDWTTNYGYTF
TGTGCCAGCAGTGAAGATCTGGATTGGACAACCAACTATGGCTACACCTTC
>once|TRBJ2-6|TRBV30|TRBD1
CAWSNEGANGANVLTF
TGTGCCTGGAGTAACGAGGGGGCGAATGGGGCCAACGTCCTGACTTTC
>few|TRBJ2-5|TRBV10-3|TRBD1
CAISGTVQETQYF
TGTGCCATCAGCGGGACAGTCCAAGAGACCCAGTACTTC
>-|TRBJ1-2|TRBV19|-
CALATDNYGYTF
TGTGCCCTAGCGACAGACAACTATGGCTACACCTTC
>-|TRBJ2-1|TRBV19|TRBD2
CASSTLAGVKDEQFF
TGTGCCAGTAGTACTCTAGCGGGGGTGAAGGATGAGCAGTTCTTC